Each of the 20 T cell receptor beta chains below was sequenced from the same sample in a study of blood T cell repertoires in COVID-19 (dated by TCRdb to 2019 to 2021). Receptor libraries were prepared by the immunoSEQ multiplex PCR assay. In its TCRdb copy, this immuneACCESS table keeps in-frame sequences only and misses some clones. Where compared with another copy, unresolved V genes explain less than half of these, and the others have no known cause. Counted in this sample were 250,000 to 350,000 clones; approximately 84% of them appeared once. About 1.5% of the sample goes to the ten largest clones. Sequencing was performed on peripheral blood. These receptors came from a human donor with COVID-19, enrolled during active disease. The donor label of this sample is uncertain.

The chain has TRBV7-9 and TRBJ1-3; D uncertain. Germline CDR1 and CDR2: SEHNR and FQNEAQ (reference sequence). Trimming removed 0 bases at V and 0 bases at J, with 9 bases between. The CDR3 covers 16 residues. CDR3 nucleotide sequence: TGTGCCAGCAGCTTAGCGGGAGAGAACTCTGGAAACACCATATATTTT. Translation: CASSLAGENSGNTIYF. The full variable domain, in which reference TRBV7-9 and TRBJ1-3 provide the parts outside the CDR3, is DTGVSQNPRHKITKRGQNVTFRCDPISEHNRLYWYRQTLGQGPEFLTYFQNEAQLEKSRLLSDRFSAERPKGSFSTLEIQRTEQGDSAMYLCASSLAGENSGNTIYFGEGSWLTVV.

The genes are TRBV27 and TRBJ2-3; 7 bases align to TRBD2. V was pared by 5 bases and J by 4 bases, with 9 bases of the junction left unmatched. Per germline, CDR1 MNHEY and CDR2 SMNVEV (reference sequence). This CDR3 is 15 amino acids long. The DNA for the CDR3 is TGTGCCAGCAGTCCCGGCGGCGGGAGCCCAGATACGCAGTATTTT. Protein product: CASSPGGGSPDTQYF.

This chain uses TRBV6-5 with TRBJ2-1; 9 positions agree with TRBD1. The length of the CDR3 is 14 residues. The germline V gene encodes CDR1 MNHEY and CDR2 SVGAGI. After removal of 6 bases from V and 5 bases from J, the junction contained 5 bases not matched to a gene. CDR3 in amino acids: CASSRTGENNEQFF. CDR3 bases: TGTGCCAGCAGCCGGACAGGGGAGAACAATGAGCAGTTCTTC.

The V call is TRBV4-1, the J call TRBJ1-4; D unclear. The CDR3 spans 16 residues. Per the germline V gene, CDR1 is MGHRA and CDR2 is YSYEKL. V was pared by 0 bases and J by 6 bases, with 14 bases between. The CDR3 DNA sequence: TGCGCCAGCAGCCAAGATTCAGCCTCGGGAGATGAAAAACTGTTTTTT. This codes for CASSQDSASGDEKLFF.

This rearrangement joins TRBV5-6 to TRBJ2-7, with 8 bases matching TRBD1. CDR1 and CDR2 from the germline V gene are SGHDT and YYEEEE. The CDR3 has 14 residues. Trimming took 3 bases from V and 7 from J; bases not matched to a gene: 9. The CDR3 here is CASSSGGALGEQYF. The CDR3 bases are TGTGCCAGCAGCTCAGGGGGCGCTTTGGGGGAGCAGTACTTC.

The chain carries TRBV11-3 and TRBJ2-1; TRBD2 matches at 8 bases. V was clipped by 3 bases and J by 2 bases; unmatched bases: 6. The CDR3 runs to 16 residues. Germline loops: CDR1 SGHNT, CDR2 YENEEA. CDR3 amino acids: CASSFSTSVTYNEQFF. The CDR3 coding sequence is TGTGCCAGCAGCTTTTCGACTAGCGTTACCTACAATGAGCAGTTCTTC.

The CDR3 spells CASSSAGTGGAGGYTF. As DNA, the CDR3 is TGTGCCAGCAGCTCCGCCGGGACAGGGGGCGCGGGTGGCTACACCTTC. The chain joins TRBV27 to TRBJ1-2, with 12 bases fitting TRBD1. Trimming took 6 bases from V and 7 from J; bases not matched to a gene: 12. This CDR3 region has 16 residues. Germline CDR1 MNHEY, CDR2 SMNVEV (reference sequence).

The rearrangement joins TRBV30 to TRBJ1-6, with a tentative D call TRBD1 (6 bases). V lost 0 bases to trimming and J lost 7 bases, with 16 bases between them. The CDR3 runs 16 residues. The germline V gene encodes CDR1 GTSNPN and CDR2 SVGIG (reference sequence). This chain's CDR3 is CAWSVHAAQGNSPLHF. DNA of the CDR3: TGTGCCTGGAGTGTACATGCCGCCCAGGGGAATTCACCCCTCCACTTT.

This chain connects TRBV15 to TRBJ1-6; 7 nucleotides line up with TRBD1. Germline V gene lookup returns CDR1 LNHNV and CDR2 YYDKDF (reference sequence). V lost 3 bases, J lost 4 bases, and 3 bases stayed unmatched. The CDR3 is 15 amino acids. CDR3 DNA: TGTGCCACCAGCAGTGGGACAGCGTATAATTCACCCCTCCACTTT. Translation: CATSSGTAYNSPLHF.

CDR3 nucleotides: TGTGCCAGTAGTATGTCACAGGGGGTAGGGGTGAATCAGCCCCAGCATTTT. Protein product: CASSMSQGVGVNQPQHF. V is TRBV19 and J is TRBJ1-5; TRBD1 matches at 8 bases. The CDR3 sequence is 17 residues long. From germline, CDR1 is LNHDA and CDR2 SQIVND (reference sequence). J lost 4 bases, V lost 3 bases, and 11 bases had no gene match. Full variable domain (missing parts from reference TRBV19 and TRBJ1-5): DGGITQSPKYLFRKEGQNVTLSCEQNLNHDAMYWYRQDPGQGLRLIYYSQIVNDFQKGDIAEGYSVSREKKESFPLTVTSAQKNPTAFYLCASSMSQGVGVNQPQHFGDGTRLSIL.

The chain combines TRBV28 with TRBJ2-7, with TRBD1 matching over 9 bases. This CDR3 contains 14 residues. Germline V CDR1 and CDR2: MDHEN, SYDVKM. Losses at the gene ends were 7 bases for V and 2 bases for J; bases not matched to a gene: 6. CDR3 protein: CASKTRTGAYEQYF. The CDR3 nucleotides are TGTGCCAGCAAAACCCGGACAGGGGCCTACGAGCAGTACTTC.

The chain couples TRBV7-9 to TRBJ1-6, with 9 bases fitting TRBD1. The CDR3 runs 18 residues. The V gene's germline CDR1 is SEHNR and CDR2 FQNEAQ (reference sequence). The ends lost 4 bases at V and 3 bases at J; junction bases unmatched: 10. This CDR3 is CASSYRIGQGNYNSPLHF. The CDR3 nucleotides are TGTGCCAGCAGCTATCGAATCGGACAGGGGAACTATAATTCACCCCTCCACTTT.

This clone was picked up one time. The chain couples TRBV9 to TRBJ2-1; a weak D match, TRBD1 (5 bases). V was trimmed by 3 bases and J by 12 bases, leaving 13 bases between them. CDR3 size: 12 residues. Germline CDR1 reads SGDLS; CDR2 reads YYNGEE. DNA for the CDR3: TGTGCCAGCAGCGCTGCTGTAGGGGCGCAGTTCTTC. This encodes CASSAAVGAQFF.

This chain links TRBV5-6 with TRBJ1-1, with D hard to call. Trimming took off 0 bases at V and 1 base at J, with 10 bases between the two ends. There are 15 residues in the CDR3. Germline V gene lookup returns CDR1 SGHDT and CDR2 YYEEEE. DNA of the CDR3: TGTGCCAGCAGCTTGGATGCGACAAGGAACACTGAAGCTTTCTTT. Translation: CASSLDATRNTEAFF. Full variable domain (rest looked up from reference TRBV5-6 and TRBJ1-1): DAGVTQSPTHLIKTRGQQVTLRCSPKSGHDTVSWYQQALGQGPQFIFQYYEEEERQRGNFPDRFSGHQFPNYSSELNVNALLLGDSALYLCASSLDATRNTEAFFGQGTRLTVV.

This clone was seen once. Its ends do not fully match the called genes, so a read error is possible. The genes are TRBV7-2 and TRBJ2-4; D call uncertain. The CDR3 has 10 amino acids. Germline V gene lookup returns CDR1 SGHTA and CDR2 FQGNSA. CDR3 region: CASSLILAVF. The CDR3 DNA is TGTGCCAGCAGCTTAATTTTGGCGGTCTTC.

This chain links TRBV18 with TRBJ2-1, with TRBD1 identical over 9 bases. The CDR3 sequence is 15 residues long. The germline CDR1 and CDR2 sequences are KGHSH and LQKENI. V was pared by 6 bases and J by 4 bases, with 7 bases of the junction left unmatched. In nucleotides, the CDR3 is TGTGCCAGCTCCCTCGGGACAGGGAATTACAATGAGCAGTTCTTC. Its translation: CASSLGTGNYNEQFF.

The V and J genes are TRBV7-6 and TRBJ2-7, with D maybe TRBD2 (5 bases). The CDR3 has 14 residues. V was pared by 1 base and J by 5 bases, with 12 bases between. Germline CDR1 reads SGHVS; CDR2 reads FNYEAQ. The CDR3 loop reads CASSLGAVPNEQYF. Here the CDR3 DNA reads TGTGCCAGCAGCTTAGGAGCGGTCCCCAACGAGCAGTACTTC.

The rearrangement uses TRBV11-2 and TRBJ2-1, with D maybe TRBD2 (6 bases). The CDR3 consists of 14 residues. The ends were cut back, 1 base at V and 5 bases at J, with 9 bases in the middle. Germline assignment: CDR1 SGHAT and CDR2 FQNNGV. CDR3 DNA: TGTGCCAGCAGCTTAGGGCTAGCGAACAATGAGCAGTTCTTC. Its translation is CASSLGLANNEQFF.

V gene TRBV5-4 combines with J gene TRBJ2-7; the D gene is possibly TRBD2 (6 bases). Trimming took off 0 bases at V and 0 bases at J, with 13 bases between the two ends. CDR1 is SGHNT, CDR2 YYREEE, per germline (reference sequence). The CDR3 length is 16 residues. In nucleotides, the CDR3 is TGTGCCAGCAGCTTGGCGGGCGGACTACCCTCCTACGAGCAGTACTTC. This translates into CASSLAGGLPSYEQYF.

The chain combines TRBV28 with TRBJ2-1, with 12 bases aligning to TRBD1. The J segment lost 7 bases and the V segment lost 4 bases, leaving 5 bases of the junction unmatched. This CDR3 spans 15 amino acids. CDR1 is MDHEN, CDR2 SYDVKM, per germline. CDR3 protein: CASSSGTGGRNEQFF. The DNA of the CDR3 is TGTGCCAGCAGTTCCGGGACAGGGGGCAGGAATGAGCAGTTCTTC.